These 30 T cell receptor beta chains were sequenced from one sample in a study of blood T cells in healthy people across ages (dated by TCRdb to the mid-2010s). The library was made by 5' RACE. The run used an Illumina HiSeq 2500. A second PCR of about 6 to 12 cycles was run with a J-beta primer mix and a sample-barcoded 5' primer. The raw public data were reprocessed by TCRdb itself: fastp quality trimming at Q25, MiXCR clonotype calling, in-frame beta chains only. Rows with one shared CDR3 protein collapse into an entry with the most common genes and DNA. The sample yields hundreds of thousands of distinct CDR3 sequences; roughly 31% were counted once. The ten most abundant clones make up 15% to 19% of the sample. The sample taken for sequencing was blood. The source of these receptors is a woman aged 80 or older in good health.

This clonotype was seen a handful of times. A much larger clone lies one base from this, so it may be a read error. V usage is TRBV9 and J usage is TRBJ2-7, with unresolved D. Germline values: CDR1 SGDLS, CDR2 YYNGEE. The length of the CDR3 is 14 residues. V was shortened by 3 bases and J by 3 bases, with 13 bases between the two germline ends. For the CDR3, the DNA is TGTGCCAGCAGCGGAGAAGGGTCGAGCTACGAGCAGTACTTC. Protein product: CASSGEGSSYEQYF.

This clonotype has ten or more counts. The V and J genes are TRBV7-2 and TRBJ2-7, with D unresolved. The CDR3 has 16 residues. With 0 bases removed from V and 3 bases from J, the gap between germline ends came to 15 bases. Germline loops: CDR1 SGHTA, CDR2 FQGNSA. The CDR3 nucleotides read TGTGCCAGCAGCTTAGCTGCGCAAGGGTCCCTCTACGAGCAGTACTTC. Its translation is CASSLAAQGSLYEQYF.

Concerning this clonotype itself: A much more abundant neighbour one base away suggests this may be a read error. This sequence joins TRBV3-1 and TRBJ2-4; D uncertain. The J call may be in error: the DNA end matches TRBJ2-7 better. CDR3 size: 13 residues. The germline gives CDR1 LGHDT, CDR2 YNNKEL (reference sequence). CDR3 region: CASSRDADYEQYF. For the CDR3, the DNA is TGTGCCAGCAGCCGAGATGCCGACTACGAGCAGTACTTC.

This chain connects TRBV10-3 to TRBJ2-2, with D perhaps given as TRBD1 or TRBD2 (5 bases each). This CDR3 has 13 residues. Trimming stripped 10 bases from V and 5 bases from J, with 14 bases between. Germline V gene lookup returns CDR1 ENHRY and CDR2 SYGVKD. The DNA for the CDR3 is TGTGCCAGCGCAGGGAGTATTACCGGGGAGCTGTTTTTT. Protein: CASAGSITGELFF.

The J gene is TRBJ1-2, the V gene TRBV7-3; TRBD1 is a possible D gene (6 bases). The CDR3 spans 16 residues. The V gene lost 5 bases and the J gene lost 4 bases, with 20 bases spanning the gap. CDR1 and CDR2 from the germline V gene are SGHTA and FQGTGA. CDR3 nucleotide sequence: TGTGCCAGCAGCCCCACCGGGGGGGGCGGCCGCTATGGCTACACCTTC. Its translation: CASSPTGGGGRYGYTF.

The chain employs TRBV5-6 and TRBJ2-1; D uncertain. Trimming stripped 2 bases from V and 10 bases from J, with 7 bases between. The CDR3 is made up of 11 amino acids. Germline V gene sequence: CDR1 SGHDT, CDR2 YYEEEE. The CDR3 loop is CASSFTREQFF. The CDR3 bases are TGTGCCAGCAGCTTCACCAGAGAGCAGTTCTTC.

The gene calls are TRBV29-1 and TRBJ1-1; 10 bases are shared with TRBD1. CDR3 length: 17 residues. J gave up 2 bases and V 5 bases, and 14 bases lay outside the gene matches. Germline-derived CDR1 and CDR2 are SQVTM and ANQGSEA. CDR3 nucleotides: TGCAGCGTTCATGCTGTCGTTGGGACAGGGGATAACACTGAAGCTTTCTTT. Translation: CSVHAVVGTGDNTEAFF.

In its sample, this clonotype was seen a few times. A much larger clone sits a single nucleotide away, making a read error possible. This rearrangement joins TRBV7-2 to TRBJ2-5; no firm D call. The germline CDR1 and CDR2 sequences are SGHTA and FQGNSA. The CDR3 has 12 residues. Deletions cut 5 bases from V and 11 bases from J, with 15 bases between. In DNA form, the CDR3 reads TGTGCCAGCAGCCCCCTCGTCAATGAGCAGTACTTC. Amino acids: CASSPLVNEQYF.

The chain combines TRBV11-2 with TRBJ1-1, with D maybe TRBD1 (6 bases). Per the germline V gene, CDR1 is SGHAT and CDR2 is FQNNGV. Trimming took off 8 bases at V and 3 bases at J, with 19 bases between the two ends. The CDR3 runs 15 residues. CDR3 nucleotide sequence: TGTGCCAGCCGAAAGGGGACAATATTGTACACTGAAGCTTTCTTT. Its translation is CASRKGTILYTEAFF.

This clonotype was picked up many times. The CDR3 DNA is TGCAGTGCTCCCTTGGGAGGGTCCGCGGTCGAGCAGTACTTC. Protein: CSAPLGGSAVEQYF. The chain couples TRBV20-1 to TRBJ2-7; 7 bases agree with TRBD2. Germline V gene sequence: CDR1 DFQATT, CDR2 SNEGSKA (reference sequence). Trimming took 5 bases from V and 6 from J; bases not matched to a gene: 13. There are 14 residues in the CDR3.

The rearrangement uses TRBV28 and TRBJ1-5; 7 positions match TRBD1. Germline values: CDR1 MDHEN, CDR2 SYDVKM. This CDR3 has 14 amino acids. Losses at the gene ends were 2 bases for V and 6 bases for J; bases not matched to a gene: 4. This CDR3 reads CASSLRGPTQPQHF. CDR3 DNA sequence: TGTGCCAGCAGTTTAAGGGGGCCGACTCAGCCCCAGCATTTT.

This clonotype showed up many times. This may arise from a read error, as a much more abundant clone is one base away. The V and J genes are TRBV12-3 or TRBV12-4 and TRBJ2-3, with unresolved D. The length of the CDR3 is 14 residues. CDR3 in amino acids: CASSLGMPTDAQYF. In DNA form, the CDR3 reads TGTGCCAGCAGTTTAGGAATGCCCACAGATGCGCAGTATTTT.

This clonotype has at least ten counts. The gene calls are TRBV7-8 and TRBJ1-2; TRBD1 might be the D (6 bases). V was trimmed by 5 bases and J by 7 bases, leaving 20 bases between them. The CDR3 has 15 residues. CDR1 is SGHVS and CDR2 is FQNEAQ in the germline V gene. The CDR3 coding sequence is TGTGCCAGCAGCCGCTCTCGGACAGTGGAACCTGGCTACACCTTC. Its protein product is CASSRSRTVEPGYTF.

This sequence joins TRBV5-5 and TRBJ2-7; D unresolved. V lost 3 bases and J 1 base, leaving 14 bases between the germline ends. Looked up from germline, CDR1 is SGHKS and CDR2 is YYEKEE (reference sequence). The CDR3 length is 15 residues. The CDR3 loop is CASSSQPTRSYEQYF. CDR3 bases: TGTGCCAGCAGCTCCCAACCAACAAGGTCCTACGAGCAGTACTTC.

The table lists this clonotype with many counts. The chain couples TRBV6-2 or TRBV6-3 to TRBJ2-5; D is ambiguous. The CDR3 has 12 residues. V was clipped by 4 bases and J by 1 base, with 4 bases between them. From germline, CDR1 is MNHEY and CDR2 SVGEGT. CDR3 protein: CASSLIQETQYF. The DNA for the CDR3 is TGTGCCAGCAGTTTAATCCAAGAGACCCAGTACTTC.

CDR3 bases: TGTGCCAGCAGCCAAGGAAGGGGCGTTAGGAACACTGAAGCTTTCTTT. Its protein product is CASSQGRGVRNTEAFF. The rearrangement links TRBV3-1 to TRBJ1-1; tentative D call: TRBD1 (5 bases). CDR1 and CDR2 (germline): LGHDT, YNNKEL (reference sequence). Trimming pared 1 base from V and 1 base from J, leaving 13 bases between. The CDR3 is made up of 16 amino acids.

This clonotype has at least ten counts. The chain combines TRBV6-2 or TRBV6-3 with TRBJ2-3, with D perhaps being TRBD1 or TRBD2 (5 bases each). The CDR3 has 15 amino acids. Germline CDR1 and CDR2: MNHEY and SVGEGT. V was shortened by 2 bases and J by 7 bases, with 16 bases between the two germline ends. The CDR3 here is CASSYRTGTKNTQYF. The CDR3, as DNA: TGTGCCAGCAGTTACCGTACGGGGACCAAGAATACGCAGTATTTT.

This chain connects TRBV7-9 to TRBJ1-2; D uncertain. CDR1 is SEHNR, CDR2 FQNEAQ, per germline (reference sequence). The CDR3 has 15 amino acids. Between the trimmed V and J ends, which lost 4 bases and 8 bases, there was a span of 20 bases. CDR3 residues: CASSSSAVLLGGYTF. The CDR3 nucleotides are TGTGCCAGCAGCTCCAGCGCGGTGTTATTAGGGGGCTACACCTTC.

The sample holds many counts of this clonotype. V gene TRBV20-1 combines with J gene TRBJ1-5, with 9 bases fitting TRBD1. Germline-derived CDR1 and CDR2 are DFQATT and SNEGSKA (reference sequence). This CDR3 has 18 amino acids. The trim removed 0 bases at V and 8 bases at J, leaving 17 bases unmatched. The CDR3: CSARDVKSPTGGMEPQHF. CDR3 bases: TGCAGTGCTAGAGATGTAAAGTCGCCTACAGGGGGCATGGAGCCCCAGCATTTT.

A remark on this clonotype: A much more abundant neighbour one base away suggests this may be a read error. Lacking the conserved final phenylalanine or tryptophan, this CDR3 likely reflects a read error. The chain joins TRBV5-1 to TRBJ1-1, with no clear D. Germline CDR1 is SGHRS and CDR2 is YFSETQ. V was cut by 4 bases and J by 0 bases, with 7 bases left in between. This CDR3 is built from 13 residues. The CDR3 coding sequence is TGCGCCAGCAGCGCGATGATGAACACTGAAGCTTTCCTT. Its protein is CASSAMMNTEAFL.

The sample holds many counts of this clonotype. The CDR3 loop is CASRSLGVYGYTF. In DNA form, the CDR3 reads TGTGCCAGCAGGTCGTTGGGGGTCTATGGCTACACCTTC. J is TRBJ1-2 and V is TRBV6-5; TRBD1 is a possible D gene (5 bases). The V end lost 6 bases, the J end lost 4 bases, and 12 bases lay between the germline ends. CDR3 length: 13 residues. CDR1 MNHEY and CDR2 SVGAGI come from the germline V gene.

This clonotype occurred once. A much more abundant neighbour one base away suggests this may be a read error. This chain joins TRBV7-9 and TRBJ2-7; tentatively, D is TRBD1 (5 bases). The J call may be in error: the DNA end matches TRBJ2-1 better. The CDR3 sequence is 13 residues long. Per germline, CDR1 SEHNR and CDR2 FQNEAQ (reference sequence). Here the CDR3 DNA reads TGTGCCAGCAGGGACACTTTAACCTACGAGCAGTTCTTC. Protein product: CASRDTLTYEQFF.

About this clonotype: A much larger clone sits a single nucleotide away, making a read error possible. The rearrangement uses TRBV7-9 and TRBJ1-2; no reliable D call. The CDR3 is 14 amino acids. V dropped 1 base and J dropped 9 bases, with 15 bases sitting between them. The germline V gene encodes CDR1 SEHNR and CDR2 FQNEAQ (reference sequence). CDR3 in DNA: TGTGCCAGCAGCTTAGGTGGCCAGATACAGAGCTACACCTTC. Translated, it gives CASSLGGQIQSYTF. Supplemented by reference TRBV7-9 and TRBJ1-2, the full variable domain reads DTGVSQNPRHKITKRGQNVTFRCDPISEHNRLYWYRQTLGQGPEFLTYFQNEAQLEKSRLLSDRFSAERPKGSFSTLEIQRTEQGDSAMYLCASSLGGQIQSYTFGSGTRLTVV.

The chain carries TRBV7-2 and TRBJ2-3; 7 bases fit TRBD2. The CDR3 is 15 amino acids. V trimming: 5 bases; J trimming: 4 bases; junction bases outside the gene matches: 9. Germline CDR1 SGHTA, CDR2 FQGNSA. CDR3 DNA: TGTGCCAGCAGCCCCCCCGGGGGGTTAGCAGATACGCAGTATTTT. This gives the protein CASSPPGGLADTQYF.

As concerns this clonotype: A much larger clone lies a single base off, so this may be a read error. This chain links TRBV7-2 with TRBJ2-1, with 8 bases aligning to TRBD1. CDR3 length equals 15 residues. Germline CDR1 reads SGHTA; CDR2 reads FQGNSA. V lost 5 bases and J lost 7; bases outside the gene matches: 10. The CDR3 loop is CTSSDLGRTGNEQFF. The CDR3 DNA sequence: TGTACCAGCAGCGACCTAGGCAGGACAGGGAATGAGCAGTTCTTC.

The rearrangement links TRBV12-3 or TRBV12-4 to TRBJ2-3; 12 nucleotides align to TRBD2. The CDR3 has 19 amino acids. V was pared by 2 bases and J by 11 bases, with 20 bases of the junction left unmatched. The CDR3 coding sequence is TGTGCCAGCAGTTTATCGACTAGCGGGGGATATACTAGCACAGATGTGCAGTATTTT. Protein product: CASSLSTSGGYTSTDVQYF.

This rearrangement joins TRBV27 to TRBJ2-1, with TRBD1 matching 10 bases. The J segment lost 3 bases and the V segment lost 9 bases, leaving 8 bases of the junction unmatched. The length of the CDR3 is 15 residues. Germline V CDR1 and CDR2: MNHEY, SMNVEV (reference sequence). The CDR3 region has the DNA TGTGCCAGTCGTGCCCGGGACAGGGGCTACAATGAGCAGTTCTTC. Protein sequence: CASRARDRGYNEQFF.

V is TRBV4-3 and J is TRBJ2-3, with D possibly being TRBD1 (6 bases). V was trimmed by 0 bases and J by 3 bases, leaving 16 bases between them. Germline V gene lookup returns CDR1 LGHNA and CDR2 YSLEER. The CDR3 spans 17 residues. DNA for the CDR3: TGCGCCAGCAGCCAAGAAGCCCGCCGACAGGTTACAGATACGCAGTATTTT. Its protein product is CASSQEARRQVTDTQYF.

This clonotype was seen only a few times. V gene TRBV5-5 combines with J gene TRBJ1-5, with no clear D. Germline V lookup: CDR1 SGHKS, CDR2 YYEKEE (reference sequence). Trimming removed 2 bases from V and 0 bases from J, with 9 bases in between. This CDR3 region has 15 residues. The CDR3 is CASSLSQYSNQPQHF. In nucleotides, the CDR3 is TGTGCCAGCAGCTTATCACAGTATAGCAATCAGCCCCAGCATTTT. The whole variable domain, remainder taken from reference TRBV5-5 and TRBJ1-5, is DAGVTQSPTHLIKTRGQQVTLRCSPISGHKSVSWYQQVLGQGPQFIFQYYEKEERGRGNFPDRFSARQFPNYSSELNVNALLLGDSALYLCASSLSQYSNQPQHFGDGTRLSIL.

On this clonotype: A much larger clone differs by one base, so this may be a read error. The V call is TRBV7-9, the J call TRBJ2-1; a possible D gene is TRBD2 (6 bases). The J call may be in error: the DNA end matches TRBJ2-7 better. The CDR3 is made up of 18 amino acids. Looked up from germline, CDR1 is SEHNR and CDR2 is FQNEAQ (reference sequence). The CDR3 nucleotides read TGTGCCAGCAGCGGACCGGGACTCGAGGGAGCCCCCTACAATGAGCAGTACTTC. This translates into CASSGPGLEGAPYNEQYF.